Below, 10 T cell receptor beta chains from the same sample are listed, as sequenced in a study of blood T cell repertoires in COVID-19. Produced via immunoSEQ multiplex PCR; TCRdb's table is partial and in-frame only. The table has roughly 93,000 clones, about nine tenths seen once; the top ten hold roughly 9%. The specimen was peripheral blood. These receptor sequences come from a man between 45 and 60 years old with acute or convalescent COVID-19.

The J gene is TRBJ1-1, the V gene TRBV18; 12 bases map to TRBD1. The V gene's germline CDR1 is KGHSH and CDR2 LQKENI. The CDR3 covers 18 residues. J lost 1 base, V lost 1 base, and 7 bases had no gene match. The CDR3 sequence is CASSPQTGTGGRNTEAFF. CDR3 sequence (DNA): TGTGCCAGCTCACCACAGACCGGGACAGGGGGCCGGAACACTGAAGCTTTCTTT.

V is TRBV19 and J is TRBJ1-1; the D gene is possibly TRBD1 (5 bases). Trimming removed 3 bases at V and 2 bases at J, with 10 bases between. The CDR3 is 14 residues long. The V gene's germline CDR1 is LNHDA and CDR2 SQIVND (reference sequence). The CDR3 spells CASSIRQPNTEAFF. The DNA of the CDR3 is TGTGCCAGTAGTATCAGACAGCCTAACACTGAAGCTTTCTTT.

The sample holds one count of this clone. V is TRBV7-9 and J is TRBJ1-3; no firm D call. V shed 3 bases and J shed 4 bases, with 13 bases lying between them. The length of the CDR3 is 15 residues. CDR1 is SEHNR, CDR2 FQNEAQ, per germline (reference sequence). The CDR3 loop reads CASSFFQVAGNTIYF. Written as DNA, the CDR3 is TGTGCCAGCAGCTTTTTCCAGGTCGCAGGAAACACCATATATTTT.

This clone was counted once. The chain joins TRBV5-4 to TRBJ1-3; D possibly corresponds to TRBD1 (5 bases). V was clipped by 0 bases and J by 4 bases, with 17 bases between them. CDR1 and CDR2 from the germline V gene are SGHNT and YYREEE (reference sequence). CDR3 length: 17 residues. The CDR3 coding sequence is TGTGCCAGCAGCTTGGCGCGGGGGGTAGGTTCAGGAAACACCATATATTTT. It encodes CASSLARGVGSGNTIYF.

The chain recombines TRBV5-4 with TRBJ1-6; D remains unclear. The CDR3 runs 15 residues. Germline CDR1 reads SGHNT; CDR2 reads YYREEE (reference sequence). Between the trimmed V and J ends, which lost 4 bases and 7 bases, there was a span of 15 bases. CDR3 bases: TGTGCCAGCAGCGCTGACACCGCGGGGAATTCACCCCTCCACTTT. It yields the protein CASSADTAGNSPLHF.

V gene TRBV10-1 combines with J gene TRBJ2-7; the match to TRBD1 covers 8 bases. Trimming cost V 7 bases and J 3 bases; bases outside gene matches: 5. The V gene's germline CDR1 is WNHNN and CDR2 SYGVQD (reference sequence). The CDR3 runs to 13 residues. The DNA of the CDR3 is TGCGCCAGCACCGTACAGGGGGTCTACGAGCAGTACTTC. Its protein is CASTVQGVYEQYF.

This rearrangement joins TRBV7-3 to TRBJ1-2; D not certain. V lost 5 bases to trimming and J lost 4 bases, with 14 bases between them. This CDR3 spans 14 amino acids. Germline V gene sequence: CDR1 SGHTA, CDR2 FQGTGA. DNA for the CDR3: TGTGCCAGCAGCCAGTCGGGGAGGAGCTATGGCTACACCTTC. It is translated as CASSQSGRSYGYTF.

This rearrangement joins TRBV30 to TRBJ1-2; unclear D gene. Germline V gene lookup returns CDR1 GTSNPN and CDR2 SVGIG (reference sequence). Trimming pared 1 base from V and 7 bases from J, leaving 13 bases between. CDR3 length equals 13 residues. CDR3: CAWSDVGPGGYTF. For the CDR3, the DNA is TGTGCCTGGAGTGACGTAGGCCCGGGTGGCTACACCTTC. Based on the CDR3 plus reference TRBV30 and TRBJ1-2, the full variable domain is SQTIHQWPATLVQPVGSPLSLECTVEGTSNPNLYWYRQAAGRGLQLLFYSVGIGQISSEVPQNLSASRPQDRQFILSSKKLLLSDSGFYLCAWSDVGPGGYTFGSGTRLTVV.

This clone has a handful of counts. The rearrangement links TRBV5-3 to TRBJ2-1; 12 bases line up with TRBD2. TRBV5-3 is classed as an ORF, of uncertain function. The V and J ends lost 6 bases and 3 bases, in that order; junction bases with no gene match: 1. CDR3 size: 14 residues. For the CDR3, the DNA is TGTGCCAGAAAGACTAGCGGGGGCTACAATGAGCAGTTCTTC. Residues: CARKTSGGYNEQFF.

The rearrangement uses TRBV11-2 and TRBJ1-3; 8 positions agree with TRBD1. CDR1 is SGHAT and CDR2 is FQNNGV in the germline V gene. V was clipped by 4 bases and J by 4 bases; unmatched bases: 12. CDR3 length equals 17 residues. CDR3 in DNA: TGTGCCAGCAGCTCCATTAATTCAGGGGGCTCAGGAAACACCATATATTTT. Translation: CASSSINSGGSGNTIYF.